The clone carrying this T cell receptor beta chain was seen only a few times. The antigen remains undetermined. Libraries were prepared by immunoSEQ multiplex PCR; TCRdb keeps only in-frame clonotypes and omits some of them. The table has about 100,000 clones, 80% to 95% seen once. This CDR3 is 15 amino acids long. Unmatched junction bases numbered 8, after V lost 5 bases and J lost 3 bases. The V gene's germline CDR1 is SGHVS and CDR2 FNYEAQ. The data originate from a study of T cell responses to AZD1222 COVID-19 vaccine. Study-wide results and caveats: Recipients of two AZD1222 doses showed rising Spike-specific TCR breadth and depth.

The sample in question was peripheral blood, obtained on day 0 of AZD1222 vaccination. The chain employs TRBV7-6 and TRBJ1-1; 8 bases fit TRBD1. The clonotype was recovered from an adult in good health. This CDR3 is CASSPRQGSDTEAFF. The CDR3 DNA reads TGTGCCAGCAGCCCTAGACAGGGGTCGGACACTGAAGCTTTCTTT.